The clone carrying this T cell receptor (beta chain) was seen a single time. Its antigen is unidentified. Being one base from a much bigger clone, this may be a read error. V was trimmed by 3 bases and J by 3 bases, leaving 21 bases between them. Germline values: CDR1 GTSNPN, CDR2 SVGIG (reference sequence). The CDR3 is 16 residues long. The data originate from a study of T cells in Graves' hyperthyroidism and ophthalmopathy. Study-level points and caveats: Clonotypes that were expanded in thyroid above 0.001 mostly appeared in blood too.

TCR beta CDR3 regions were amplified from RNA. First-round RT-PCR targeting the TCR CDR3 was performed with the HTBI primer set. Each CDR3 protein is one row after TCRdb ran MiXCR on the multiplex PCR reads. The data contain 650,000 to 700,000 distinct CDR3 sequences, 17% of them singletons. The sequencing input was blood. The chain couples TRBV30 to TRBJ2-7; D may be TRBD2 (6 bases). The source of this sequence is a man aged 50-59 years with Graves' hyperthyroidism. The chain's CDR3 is CAWRPFSAQGLYEQYF. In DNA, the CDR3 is TGTGCCTGGAGGCCCTTTTCAGCCCAGGGACTCTACGAGCAGTACTTC.